These T cell receptor beta chains were read from a single sample in a study of blood T cell repertoires in COVID-19. The repertoire was sequenced with immunoSEQ multiplex PCR; TCRdb's copy has only in-frame clones and lacks some. This table holds a few hundred thousand clones, 83% found once. Sequenced: PBMCs or T cells enriched from blood (not recorded which). These receptor sequences come from a woman aged 45-65 years who had recovered from COVID-19. CDR3s include the opening cysteine and the closing phenylalanine or tryptophan. The D gene is left open where the match is weak. A row's size may be missing; if present it is once, few, many or a size class.

v_call	clone_size	d_call	j_call	cdr3_nt	cdr3_aa
TRBV6-2/TRBV6-3	NA	NA	TRBJ2-5	TGTGCCAGCAGTGGCAAGTACCAAGAGACCCAGTACTTC	CASSGKYQETQYF
TRBV4-3	once	NA	TRBJ2-2	TGCGCCAGCAGCCAAGATATCGGGGAGCTGTTTTTT	CASSQDIGELFF
TRBV7-2	NA	TRBD1	TRBJ1-4	TGTGCCAGCAGCCCGAGGACAGGGGAAGGAAAACTGTTTTTT	CASSPRTGEGKLFF
TRBV7-2	NA	NA	TRBJ1-5	TGTGCCAGCAGCTTAGTGGCAGGCAATCAGCCCCAGCATTTT	CASSLVAGNQPQHF
TRBV30	NA	NA	TRBJ1-2	TGTGCCGAGAGGCAAGGGGTGGCTTCGGGCTACACCTTC	CAERQGVASGYTF
TRBV5-1	NA	TRBD1	TRBJ2-2	TGCGCCAGCAGCTTCTTTATAGGGACAGAAAACACCGGGGAGCTGTTTTTT	CASSFFIGTENTGELFF
TRBV5-4	NA	TRBD2	TRBJ2-7	TGTGCCAGCAGCTTGGCCTACGGGACTAGCGGGAGTTACGAGCAGTACTTC	CASSLAYGTSGSYEQYF
TRBV6-6	once	TRBD1	TRBJ1-1	TGTGCCAGCAGTTACCCGCGACAGGGAAGCACTGAAGCTTTCTTT	CASSYPRQGSTEAFF
TRBV3-1/TRBV3-2	NA	NA	TRBJ2-3	TGTGCCAGCAGCCAAAGAGATTGGGGGCGATTT	CASSQRDWGRF
TRBV15	NA	NA	TRBJ2-7	TGTGCCACCAGCAGAGGCCCTGCTACGGGGGAGCAGTACTTC	CATSRGPATGEQYF
TRBV4-3	once	TRBD1	TRBJ2-7	TGCGCCAGCAGCCAAGGCGTCGGCAGTACAGGGGGCGACGAGCAGTACTTC	CASSQGVGSTGGDEQYF
TRBV11-1	NA	TRBD1	TRBJ1-2	TGTGCCAGCAGCATGGGACAGGGGGTCCCAGCCTATGGCTACACCTTC	CASSMGQGVPAYGYTF
TRBV11-1	NA	NA	TRBJ2-5	TGTGCCTCCAGGGTGGGTAGTAGTGAGACCCAGTACTTC	CASRVGSSETQYF
TRBV5-5	NA	NA	TRBJ1-2	TGTGCCAGCAGCGGGAGCGGGACGAGAGACTATGGCTACACCTTC	CASSGSGTRDYGYTF
TRBV9	NA	TRBD1	TRBJ1-2	TGTGCCAGCAGCCCGGGACAGGGGAACTATGGCTACACCTTC	CASSPGQGNYGYTF
TRBV27	NA	NA	TRBJ1-5	TGTGCCAATGTTCAACCCCAGCATTTT	CANVQPQHF
TRBV6-2/TRBV6-3	NA	TRBD2	TRBJ2-1	TGTGCCAGCAGTGACCTAAGACTAGCGGGGGCCCTATACAATGAGCAGTTCTTC	CASSDLRLAGALYNEQFF
TRBV19	NA	TRBD1	TRBJ2-7	TGTGCCAGTAGTACCTCCAAGACAGGGTCCCCCTACGAGCAGTACTTC	CASSTSKTGSPYEQYF
TRBV2	NA	TRBD1	TRBJ1-2	TGTGCCAGCAGTGAGTGGGGGACAGGTGGACCGGCTGGCTACACCTTC	CASSEWGTGGPAGYTF
TRBV5-4	NA	NA	TRBJ2-3	TGTGCCAGCAACACTGGCGGATACACAGATACGCAGTATTTT	CASNTGGYTDTQYF
TRBV7-9	NA	TRBD1	TRBJ1-2	TGTGCCAGCAGCTCCATCCCCTTTACCCTACAGGGGGACTATGGCTACACCTTC	CASSSIPFTLQGDYGYTF
TRBV3-1/TRBV3-2	NA	NA	TRBJ1-1	TGTGCCAGCAGCCAGAGGGGGGGGGACACTGAAGCTTTCTTT	CASSQRGGDTEAFF
TRBV29-1	NA	TRBD1	TRBJ2-3	TGCAGCGTTCGCGACAGGGGGAAGGCAGATACGCAGTATTTT	CSVRDRGKADTQYF
TRBV14	few	NA	TRBJ1-1	TGTGCCAGCAGCCAACAGGGCTTTCCCGTAGCTTTCTTT	CASSQQGFPVAFF
TRBV14	once	NA	TRBJ1-2	TGTGCCAGCAGCCCACAGACAAACTATGGCTACACCTTC	CASSPQTNYGYTF
TRBV15	NA	NA	TRBJ2-5	TGTGCCACCAGCAGAGGAGAAGACCAAGAGACCCAGTACTTC	CATSRGEDQETQYF
TRBV7-3	NA	NA	TRBJ1-1	TGTGCCAGCAGCGTATCCAGGAACACTGAAGCTTTCTTT	CASSVSRNTEAFF
TRBV4-3	NA	TRBD1	TRBJ1-2	TGCGCCAGCAGCCAAGATCTAACGGATCGGACAGGGGGCTTTCCAGACTATGGCTACACCTTC	CASSQDLTDRTGGFPDYGYTF
TRBV5-1	NA	NA	TRBJ2-7	TGCGCCAGCAGCTTGTATCGGGTAACCTACGAGCAGTACTTC	CASSLYRVTYEQYF